The rows below give T cell receptor beta chains drawn from one sample of a study of sequential checkpoint blockade in melanoma. TCRdb's copy holds only in-frame clones and misses some; the assay was immunoSEQ multiplex PCR. The sample holds roughly 5,000 clones; over 70% are singletons and the top ten take 50% to 55%. The sample was CD8+ T cells sorted from blood (inferred from file names), taken from a patient given nivolumab and ipilimumab in sequence. These TCRs come from a human patient with melanoma. Some clones in this sample may be carry-over from other donors' samples. CDR3s include the opening cysteine and the closing phenylalanine or tryptophan. The D gene is left open where the match is weak. Clone sizes are given selectively: once, few, many, or a class where the clone is expanded.

TRBJ1-3	NA	TRBV7-9	NA	CASSQRAGGRSGNTIYF	TGCGCCAGCAGCCAAAGGGCAGGAGGCCGCTCTGGAAACACCATATATTTT
TRBJ2-5	NA	TRBV27	NA	CASSLKMGGGVGEQYF	TGTGCCAGCAGTTTAAAAATGGGGGGAGGAGTAGGGGAGCAGTACTTC
TRBJ1-2	NA	TRBV5-1	TRBD1	CASRQGGYGYTF	TGCGCCAGCCGACAGGGCGGCTATGGCTACACCTTC
TRBJ2-2	NA	TRBV4-3	TRBD2	CASSQTPGLTNTGELFF	TGCGCCAGCAGCCAAACTCCGGGACTAACTAACACCGGGGAGCTGTTTTTT
TRBJ2-5	NA	TRBV7-9	TRBD2	CASSPAGDWPYF	TGTGCCAGCAGCCCGGCGGGGGATTGGCCGTACTTC
TRBJ2-7	NA	TRBV9	NA	CASSPLGSGYYEQYF	TGTGCCAGCAGCCCGTTGGGGAGCGGGTACTACGAGCAGTACTTC
TRBJ1-5	NA	TRBV5-1	NA	CASSLSRNQPQHF	TGCGCCAGCAGCTTGAGCCGTAATCAGCCCCAGCATTTT
TRBJ2-1	few	TRBV9	TRBD1	CASSVARGQGRDNEQFF	TGTGCCAGCAGCGTAGCTCGGGGACAGGGGAGGGACAATGAGCAGTTCTTC
TRBJ2-6	once	TRBV7-6	TRBD1	CASSLRTGYSGANVLTF	TGTGCCAGCAGCTTAAGGACAGGGTACTCTGGGGCCAACGTCCTGACTTTC
TRBJ2-7	NA	TRBV13	NA	CASSLNYEQYF	TGTGCCAGCAGCCTAAACTACGAGCAGTACTTC
TRBJ1-5	NA	TRBV4-1	TRBD1	CASSLAGTGDQPQHF	TGCGCCAGCAGCCTCGCCGGGACAGGTGATCAGCCCCAGCATTTT
TRBJ2-7	NA	TRBV14	NA	CASSPTSVYEQYF	TGTGCCAGCAGCCCCACTTCCGTCTACGAGCAGTACTTC
TRBJ2-2	NA	TRBV28	NA	CASSEGSGELFF	TGTGCCAGCAGCGAGGGCTCCGGGGAGCTGTTTTTT
TRBJ1-1	NA	TRBV10-1	NA	CASSESGKMNTEAFF	TGCGCCAGCAGTGAGAGTGGCAAAATGAACACTGAAGCTTTCTTT
TRBJ2-3	once	TRBV7-9	TRBD2	CASSFKAGGTDTQYF	TGTGCCAGCAGCTTTAAAGCGGGGGGCACAGATACGCAGTATTTT
TRBJ2-3	NA	TRBV10-2	TRBD2	CASSDLAGTNTQYF	TGCGCCAGCAGTGATCTAGCGGGGACGAATACGCAGTATTTT
TRBJ2-1	NA	TRBV5-1	NA	CASSRRTEDEQFF	TGCGCCAGCAGCAGACGGACAGAGGATGAGCAGTTCTTC
TRBJ1-6	once	TRBV7-2	NA	CASSLWGRSPLHF	TGTGCCAGCAGCCTTTGGGGGCGATCACCCCTCCACTTT
TRBJ2-2	NA	TRBV4-2	NA	CASSQEVGAGELFF	TGTGCCAGCAGCCAAGAAGTCGGGGCCGGGGAGCTGTTTTTT
TRBJ2-4	NA	TRBV2	NA	CASSKTDRRGIQYF	TGTGCCAGCAGTAAGACGGACAGGCGGGGCATTCAGTACTTC
TRBJ1-5	NA	TRBV19	NA	CASSPGHSSSQPQHF	TGTGCCAGTAGCCCGGGACACTCATCTTCCCAGCCCCAGCATTTT
TRBJ1-4	NA	TRBV4-3	TRBD1	CASSQGTGDGEKLFF	TGCGCCAGCAGCCAGGGGACAGGGGATGGGGAAAAACTGTTTTTT
TRBJ2-5	NA	TRBV7-7	TRBD1	CASSVRDRRGQETQYF	TGTGCCAGCAGCGTTAGGGACAGGCGAGGCCAAGAGACCCAGTACTTC
TRBJ1-5	once	TRBV7-9	NA	CASSLGGPVAQPQHF	TGTGCCAGCAGCCTGGGGGGGCCAGTGGCTCAGCCCCAGCATTTT
TRBJ1-1	NA	TRBV6-6	NA	CASPLEGRTEAFF	TGTGCCAGCCCCCTAGAAGGGAGGACTGAAGCTTTCTTT
TRBJ1-5	NA	TRBV4-3	NA	CASSQDGLTRQPQHF	TGCGCCAGCAGCCAAGATGGACTTACCCGGCAGCCCCAGCATTTT
TRBJ2-7	NA	TRBV1	NA	CTSSLRGQGSYEQYF	TGCACCAGCAGCCTAAGGGGGCAGGGATCCTACGAGCAGTACTTC
TRBJ1-2	NA	TRBV9	NA	CASSGQWGDYGYTF	TGTGCCAGCAGCGGACAGTGGGGTGACTATGGCTACACCTTC
TRBJ1-3	large	TRBV7-8	NA	CASSWGGIGNTIYF	TGTGCCAGCAGCTGGGGAGGCATTGGAAACACCATATATTTT
TRBJ1-4	NA	TRBV7-9	TRBD1	CASSLGDREFEKLFF	TGTGCCAGCAGCTTAGGGGACAGGGAATTCGAAAAACTGTTTTTT
TRBJ1-2	NA	TRBV7-8	NA	CASSLSPGVGYGYTF	TGTGCCAGCAGCTTATCTCCAGGGGTTGGGTATGGCTACACCTTC
TRBJ1-4	NA	TRBV4-2	NA	CASSQEYGKLFF	TGTGCCAGCAGCCAAGAATACGGAAAACTGTTTTTT
TRBJ2-1	NA	TRBV5-1	NA	CASSLADSSNEQFF	TGCGCCAGCAGCTTGGCGGACTCTTCCAATGAGCAGTTCTTC
TRBJ1-1	NA	TRBV9	NA	CASSVEPSGTEAFF	TGTGCCAGCAGCGTAGAACCCTCGGGCACTGAAGCTTTCTTT